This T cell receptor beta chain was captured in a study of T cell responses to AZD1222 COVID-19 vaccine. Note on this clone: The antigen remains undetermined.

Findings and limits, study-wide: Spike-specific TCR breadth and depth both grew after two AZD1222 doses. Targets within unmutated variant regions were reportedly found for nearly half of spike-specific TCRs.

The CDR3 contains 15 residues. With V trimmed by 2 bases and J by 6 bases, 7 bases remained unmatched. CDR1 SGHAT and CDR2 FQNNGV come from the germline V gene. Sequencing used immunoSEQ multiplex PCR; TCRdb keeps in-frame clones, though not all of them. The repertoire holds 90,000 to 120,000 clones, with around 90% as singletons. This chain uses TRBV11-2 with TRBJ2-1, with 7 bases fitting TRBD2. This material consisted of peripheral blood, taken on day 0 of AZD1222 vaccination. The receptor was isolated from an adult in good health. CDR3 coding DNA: TGTGCCAGCAGCTTATCCTTAGCGGGCTTCAATGAGCAGTTCTTC. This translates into CASSLSLAGFNEQFF.